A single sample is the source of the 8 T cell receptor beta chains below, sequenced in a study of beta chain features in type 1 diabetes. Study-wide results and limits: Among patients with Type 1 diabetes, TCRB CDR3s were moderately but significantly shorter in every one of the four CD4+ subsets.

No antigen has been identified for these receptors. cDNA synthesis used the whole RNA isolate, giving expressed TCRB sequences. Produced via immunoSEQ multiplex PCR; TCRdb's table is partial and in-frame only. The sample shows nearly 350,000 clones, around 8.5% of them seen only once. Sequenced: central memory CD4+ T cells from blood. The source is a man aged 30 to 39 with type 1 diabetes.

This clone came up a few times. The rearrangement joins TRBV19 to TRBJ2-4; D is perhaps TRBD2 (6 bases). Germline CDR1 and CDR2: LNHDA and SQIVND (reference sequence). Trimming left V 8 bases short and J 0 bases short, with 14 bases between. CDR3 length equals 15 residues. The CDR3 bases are TGTGCCAGTGGCTCGGACTACCAAGCCAAAAACATTCAGTACTTC. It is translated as CASGSDYQAKNIQYF.

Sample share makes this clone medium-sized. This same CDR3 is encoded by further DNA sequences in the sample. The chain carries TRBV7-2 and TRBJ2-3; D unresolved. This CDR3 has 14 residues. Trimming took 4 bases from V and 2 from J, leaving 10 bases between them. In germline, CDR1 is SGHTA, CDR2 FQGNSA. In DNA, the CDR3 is TGTGCCAGCAGCTCGGACGGCCCCACAGATACGCAGTATTTT. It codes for CASSSDGPTDTQYF. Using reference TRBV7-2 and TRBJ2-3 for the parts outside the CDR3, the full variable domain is GAGVSQSPSNKVTEKGKDVELRCDPISGHTALYWYRQSLGQGLEFLIYFQGNSAPDKSGLPSDRFSAERTGGSVSTLTIQRTQQEDSAVYLCASSSDGPTDTQYFGPGTRLTVL.

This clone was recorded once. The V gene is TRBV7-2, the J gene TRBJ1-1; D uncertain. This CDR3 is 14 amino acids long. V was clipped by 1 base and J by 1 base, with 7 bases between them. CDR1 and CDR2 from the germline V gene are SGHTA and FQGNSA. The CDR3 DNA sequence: TGTGCCAGCAGCTTAGATTTCAGGAACACTGAAGCTTTCTTT. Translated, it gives CASSLDFRNTEAFF.

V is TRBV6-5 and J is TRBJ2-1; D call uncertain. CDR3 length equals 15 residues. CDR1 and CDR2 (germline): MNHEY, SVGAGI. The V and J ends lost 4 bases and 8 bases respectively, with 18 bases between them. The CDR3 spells CASSSAGLGRDEQFF. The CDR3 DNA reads TGTGCCAGCAGTTCTGCTGGGCTGGGTCGGGATGAGCAGTTCTTC.

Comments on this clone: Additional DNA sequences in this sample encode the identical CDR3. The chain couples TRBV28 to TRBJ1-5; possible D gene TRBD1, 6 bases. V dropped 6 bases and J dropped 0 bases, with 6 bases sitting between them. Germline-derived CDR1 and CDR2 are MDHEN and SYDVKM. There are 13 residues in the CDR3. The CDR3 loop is CASRGGSNQPQHF. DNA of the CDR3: TGTGCCAGCAGAGGGGGTAGCAATCAGCCCCAGCATTTT.

The CDR3 region is CAISENLAGGGDTQYF. The CDR3 region has the DNA TGTGCCATCAGTGAGAACCTAGCGGGGGGTGGAGATACGCAGTATTTT. V usage is TRBV10-3 and J usage is TRBJ2-3, with TRBD2 matching 11 bases. The CDR3 spans 16 residues. The germline CDR1 and CDR2 sequences are ENHRY and SYGVKD. J was trimmed by 5 bases and V by 2 bases; bases with no gene match: 6.

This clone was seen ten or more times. CDR3 sequence reads: CSVGLTGMNEQFF. The DNA for the CDR3 is TGCAGCGTTGGTCTCACAGGGATGAATGAGCAGTTCTTC. V usage is TRBV29-1 and J usage is TRBJ2-1, with D possibly being TRBD1 (6 bases). Germline V gene lookup returns CDR1 SQVTM and CDR2 ANQGSEA. V was clipped by 4 bases and J by 7 bases, with 14 bases between them. The CDR3 is 13 residues long.

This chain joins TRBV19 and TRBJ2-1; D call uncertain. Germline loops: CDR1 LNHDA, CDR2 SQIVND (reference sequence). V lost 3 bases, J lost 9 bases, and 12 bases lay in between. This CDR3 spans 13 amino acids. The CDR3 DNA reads TGTGCCAGTAGTATTAAGAATATGGGTGAGCAGTTCTTC. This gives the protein CASSIKNMGEQFF.